This T cell receptor beta chain is drawn from a study of blood T cell repertoires in COVID-19. Study-level background: Researchers got acute and convalescent COVID-19 samples from the United States, Italy and Spain. The analysed material was cDNA or gDNA that came from T cells, B-cell-depleted T cells, or PBMCs.

Sequenced by immunoSEQ multiplex PCR; TCRdb stores in-frame clones only, minus some. The sample consists of 150,000 to 200,000 clones, around 72% of them appearing once. CDR3 size: 15 residues. With 0 bases clipped from V and 4 bases from J, the junction kept 0 bases outside the gene matches. Germline V gene data show CDR1 as MNHEY and CDR2 as SVGAGI. The clonotype was recovered from a woman older than 75 with acute or convalescent COVID-19. The sample taken for sequencing was peripheral blood. The rearrangement links TRBV6-5 to TRBJ2-7; 13 nucleotides line up with TRBD2. CDR3 sequence: CASSYSGLAGYEQYF. CDR3 bases: TGTGCCAGCAGTTACTCGGGACTAGCGGGGTACGAGCAGTACTTC.